Only a few counts were recorded for the clone carrying this T cell receptor beta chain. Antigen specificity is unknown. This entry belongs to a study of cytotoxic CD8 clonotypes in ibrutinib-treated CLL. Whole-study findings and limits: Higher clonality was seen at ibrutinib response and a return toward baseline at progression. Public clonotypes, an uncommon group, contracted or remained stable on treatment. Patients had baseline clonality above age-matched healthy donors, and this clonality moved with circulating CD8+ T-cell counts.

The CDR3 loop spans 15 amino acids. Trimming pared 2 bases from V and 2 bases from J, leaving 10 bases between. The V gene's germline CDR1 is MNHEY and CDR2 SMNVEV (reference sequence). Data came from immunoSEQ multiplex PCR; TCRdb stores just in-frame clones and leaves some out. The sample lists over 150,000 clones; approximately 77% were seen once. The V call is TRBV27, the J call TRBJ2-1; D is possibly TRBD2 (5 bases). This specimen was PBMCs, taken after 12 months of ibrutinib treatment. The clonotype originates from a human donor with chronic lymphocytic leukemia. The CDR3 coding sequence is TGTGCCAGCAGTTTAGACCCTAGCACCTACAATGAGCAGTTCTTC. Amino acid sequence: CASSLDPSTYNEQFF.